Below are 27 T cell receptor beta chains sequenced from a single sample in a study of blood T cell repertoires in COVID-19. TCRdb's copy holds only in-frame clones and misses some; the assay was immunoSEQ multiplex PCR. The table lists 130,000 to 150,000 clones, 70% to 85% of them singletons. The sample taken for sequencing was peripheral blood. The source of these receptors is a woman older than 75 in a cohort sampled during active or convalescent COVID-19.

The chain recombines TRBV21-1 with TRBJ1-2. TRBV21-1 is flagged as a pseudogene. The CDR3 has 13 amino acids. As DNA, the CDR3 is TGTGCCAGCAGCAAACCCGGGGAAAAGGGCTACACCTTC. Translation gives CASSKPGEKGYTF.

V usage is TRBV5-1 and J usage is TRBJ1-1; 10 bases line up with TRBD1. Germline CDR1 reads SGHRS; CDR2 reads YFSETQ. The V gene end was trimmed by 5 bases and the J gene end by 0 bases; junction bases not matched to a gene: 7. The CDR3 has 16 residues. DNA of the CDR3: TGCGCCAGCAGAGGGACAGGGGCCCTGCTGAACACTGAAGCTTTCTTT. This sequence encodes CASRGTGALLNTEAFF.

V is TRBV2 and J is TRBJ2-7; 9 bases fit TRBD1. Germline V gene lookup returns CDR1 SNHLY and CDR2 FYNNEI. V lost 6 bases, J lost 3 bases, and 6 bases stayed unmatched. The CDR3 contains 14 residues. CDR3 amino acids: CASSPDRGDYEQYF. As DNA, the CDR3 is TGTGCCAGCAGCCCGGACAGGGGCGACTACGAGCAGTACTTC.

For the CDR3, the DNA is TGTGCCAGCAGGGCCTTGGCGACAGGGACCAACTATGGCTACACCTTC. This translates into CASRALATGTNYGYTF. The V call is TRBV6-6, the J call TRBJ1-2, with 7 bases identical to TRBD1. This CDR3 is 16 amino acids long. Per germline, CDR1 MNHNY and CDR2 SVGAGI (reference sequence). V lost 6 bases, J lost 2 bases, and 12 bases stayed unmatched.

The chain combines TRBV5-4 with TRBJ2-7; tentatively, D is TRBD2 (6 bases). Trimming left V 4 bases short and J 7 bases short, with 9 bases between. This CDR3 has 11 residues. Germline loops: CDR1 SGHNT, CDR2 YYREEE (reference sequence). CDR3 nucleotide sequence: TGTGCCAGCAGCGGAGGGAGTGAGCAGTACTTC. Translation: CASSGGSEQYF.

V gene TRBV30 combines with J gene TRBJ2-5, with a weak D call TRBD2 (5 bases). This CDR3 contains 13 residues. Germline CDR1 and CDR2: GTSNPN and SVGIG (reference sequence). Trimming left V 0 bases short and J 5 bases short, with 10 bases between. CDR3 nucleotides: TGTGCCTGGAGTGTAGGAGGCGGGGAGACCCAGTACTTC. Protein sequence: CAWSVGGGETQYF.

This clone has just one count. The CDR3 DNA reads as TGTGCCAGCAGCGTAGCTGGAGAGGTGCAGTATTTT. Amino acids: CASSVAGEVQYF. V is TRBV9 and J is TRBJ2-3; no reliable D call. The CDR3 extends over 12 amino acids. Germline CDR1 reads SGDLS; CDR2 reads YYNGEE. Trimming took off 0 bases at V and 11 bases at J, with 10 bases between the two ends.

The CDR3 region is CASSLALSGTYEQYV. The CDR3 DNA sequence: TGTGCCAGCAGCTTAGCGCTATCAGGGACCTACGAGCAGTACGTC. The V and J genes are TRBV7-2 and TRBJ2-7; the D gene is possibly TRBD1 (5 bases). V was clipped by 0 bases and J by 2 bases, with 11 bases between them. This CDR3 contains 15 residues. From germline, CDR1 is SGHTA and CDR2 FQGNSA.

The rearrangement links TRBV5-4 to TRBJ2-1, with 7 bases matching TRBD1. Trimming took 4 bases from V and 4 from J; bases not matched to a gene: 8. The CDR3 length is 15 residues. Germline V gives CDR1 SGHNT, CDR2 YYREEE (reference sequence). The chain's CDR3 is CASSPTGKLYNEQFF. CDR3 DNA sequence: TGTGCCAGCAGCCCGACAGGGAAATTATACAATGAGCAGTTCTTC.

This sequence joins TRBV7-2 and TRBJ2-1; TRBD2 agrees at 10 bases. CDR1 and CDR2 from the germline V gene are SGHTA and FQGNSA. Germline trimming cut 1 base from V and 8 bases from J; bases unmatched to any gene: 5. The CDR3 totals 15 residues. The CDR3 is CASSLEAGGSHEQFF. In DNA, the CDR3 is TGTGCCAGCAGCTTAGAAGCGGGGGGGTCCCATGAGCAGTTCTTC.

This clone was seen only a few times. The CDR3 protein is CASSSTGQSVDTEAFF. CDR3 in DNA: TGCGCCAGCAGCTCTACCGGACAGTCCGTGGACACTGAAGCTTTCTTT. The chain carries TRBV5-1 and TRBJ1-1; weak D call: TRBD1 (6 bases). This CDR3 has 16 residues. Germline-derived CDR1 and CDR2 are SGHRS and YFSETQ. Trimming pared 3 bases from V and 3 bases from J, leaving 18 bases between.

The rearrangement joins TRBV2 to TRBJ1-1, with TRBD1 matching 7 bases. J lost 0 bases, V lost 6 bases, and 10 bases had no gene match. Germline CDR1 reads SNHLY; CDR2 reads FYNNEI. This CDR3 is 16 amino acids long. The DNA of the CDR3 is TGTGCCAGCAGGGTACAGGGGCCCTCTATGAACACTGAAGCTTTCTTT. Amino acid sequence: CASRVQGPSMNTEAFF.

The chain links TRBV4-1 to TRBJ1-4; D is unresolved. This CDR3 is 14 amino acids long. V was trimmed by 1 base and J by 8 bases, leaving 11 bases between them. The V gene's germline CDR1 is MGHRA and CDR2 YSYEKL. Here the CDR3 DNA reads TGCGCCAGCAGCCAAGTCGTTCGGTCAGAAAAACTGTTTTTT. Its protein product is CASSQVVRSEKLFF.

V and J are TRBV2 and TRBJ2-7; D is undetermined. The CDR3 is 13 residues long. Germline-derived CDR1 and CDR2 are SNHLY and FYNNEI. The V end was cut by 0 bases, the J end by 4 bases, with 7 bases between. CDR3 bases: TGTGCCAGCAGTGAAGCGCGAGCGTACGAGCAGTACTTC. Amino acid sequence: CASSEARAYEQYF.

The chain uses TRBV20-1 and TRBJ2-1, with TRBD2 matching 9 bases. Looked up from germline, CDR1 is DFQATT and CDR2 is SNEGSKA (reference sequence). The CDR3 is 17 amino acids. The junction had 9 bases not matched to a gene; V was cut back by 3 bases and J by 0 bases. This chain's CDR3 is CSASLAGSRSSYNEQFF. DNA for the CDR3: TGCAGTGCTAGTCTAGCGGGGAGCCGAAGCTCCTACAATGAGCAGTTCTTC.

This clone showed up just a few times. The chain recombines TRBV5-1 with TRBJ2-7; 9 bases are a match to TRBD1. The CDR3 is made up of 16 amino acids. The germline V gene encodes CDR1 SGHRS and CDR2 YFSETQ. The trim removed 4 bases at V and 5 bases at J, leaving 13 bases unmatched. The CDR3 DNA sequence: TGCGCCAGCAGCATCACTATCGGGACAGGGATTGACGAGCAGTACTTC. Translating it yields CASSITIGTGIDEQYF.

This clone turned up a few times. This rearrangement joins TRBV5-1 to TRBJ2-2, with 14 bases lining up with TRBD2. This CDR3 region has 19 residues. Germline assignment: CDR1 SGHRS and CDR2 YFSETQ. Unmatched junction bases numbered 9, after V lost 3 bases and J lost 2 bases. The CDR3: CASSSQGLAGALNTGELFF. CDR3 sequence (DNA): TGCGCCAGCAGCTCTCAGGGACTAGCGGGGGCCCTTAACACCGGGGAGCTGTTTTTT.

This clone was counted between two and nine times. V usage is TRBV6-2 or TRBV6-3 and J usage is TRBJ1-2, with 8 bases fitting TRBD1. Germline V gives CDR1 MNHEY, CDR2 SVGEGT. V lost 6 bases, J lost 8 bases, and 5 bases stayed unmatched. This CDR3 has 12 residues. CDR3 DNA: TGTGCCAGCAGCTGGACAGGGAGCGGCTACACCTTC. This encodes CASSWTGSGYTF.

CDR3 amino acids: CASSVDVGDGYTF. The CDR3 nucleotides read TGTGCCAGCAGCGTAGATGTGGGAGATGGCTACACCTTC. V usage is TRBV9 and J usage is TRBJ1-2; no clear D. The CDR3 runs 13 residues. Per the germline V gene, CDR1 is SGDLS and CDR2 is YYNGEE. V was shortened by 0 bases and J by 6 bases, with 9 bases between the two germline ends.

V is TRBV11-2 and J is TRBJ1-5; no clear D. CDR3 length: 12 amino acids. CDR1 SGHAT and CDR2 FQNNGV come from the germline V gene. V lost 0 bases, J lost 13 bases, and 10 bases lay in between. The CDR3 bases are TGTGCCAGCAGCTTAGATGGTGCGGGACAGCATTTT. Translated: CASSLDGAGQHF.

The genes are TRBV7-9 and TRBJ2-5, with TRBD1 matching 12 bases. The V segment lost 5 bases and the J segment 5 bases; nucleotides outside the gene matches: 9. In germline, CDR1 is SEHNR, CDR2 FQNEAQ (reference sequence). The CDR3 has 16 amino acids. The chain's CDR3 is CASSPAGTGGRETQYF. The CDR3 nucleotides read TGTGCCAGCAGCCCCGCCGGGACAGGGGGCCGGGAGACCCAGTACTTC.

The genes are TRBV28 and TRBJ1-5; 9 bases match TRBD1. This CDR3 comprises 15 residues. The germline gives CDR1 MDHEN, CDR2 SYDVKM. V dropped 5 bases and J dropped 4; count of bases not matched to a gene: 6. The CDR3 bases are TGTGCCAGCAGTACAGGGGGCCATCTTAATCAGCCCCAGCATTTT. Protein: CASSTGGHLNQPQHF.

The chain couples TRBV21-1 to TRBJ1-5; no DNA check was done on the table's D call, TRBD1. TRBV21-1 corresponds to a pseudogene. The CDR3 sequence is 12 residues long. The DNA for the CDR3 is TGTGCCACACAGGCCACCAATCAGCCCCAGCATTTT. Translation gives CATQATNQPQHF.

V usage is TRBV7-2 and J usage is TRBJ1-1; D is unresolved. V lost 1 base and J lost 0, with 6 bases in between. The germline gives CDR1 SGHTA, CDR2 FQGNSA. The CDR3 has 14 residues. CDR3 sequence: CASSLVPVNTEAFF. The CDR3 DNA reads TGTGCCAGCAGCTTAGTACCGGTGAACACTGAAGCTTTCTTT. Supplemented by reference TRBV7-2 and TRBJ1-1, the full variable domain reads GAGVSQSPSNKVTEKGKDVELRCDPISGHTALYWYRQSLGQGLEFLIYFQGNSAPDKSGLPSDRFSAERTGGSVSTLTIQRTQQEDSAVYLCASSLVPVNTEAFFGQGTRLTVV.

The chain carries TRBV19 and TRBJ1-6, with no clear D. V was clipped by 6 bases and J by 0 bases, with 9 bases between them. The CDR3 consists of 15 residues. The germline V gene has CDR1 LNHDA and CDR2 SQIVND (reference sequence). CDR3 in DNA: TGTGCCAGTAGCGACAAGAGCTCCTATAATTCACCCCTCCACTTT. It codes for CASSDKSSYNSPLHF.

The genes are TRBV5-4 and TRBJ2-2; no reliable D call. Germline V gene lookup returns CDR1 SGHNT and CDR2 YYREEE (reference sequence). V lost 0 bases and J 1 base, leaving 10 bases between the germline ends. This CDR3 region has 16 residues. This CDR3 reads CASSLGSGLNTGELFF. DNA of the CDR3: TGTGCCAGCAGCTTGGGGTCAGGCTTGAACACCGGGGAGCTGTTTTTT.

This clone was picked up many times. V gene TRBV5-8 combines with J gene TRBJ1-2; the D gene is possibly TRBD1 (5 bases). Trimming cost V 2 bases and J 4 bases, with 18 bases left between them. Germline lookup yields CDR1 SGHTS and CDR2 YDEGEE. There are 16 residues in the CDR3. This chain's CDR3 is CASSLRSGGSSYGYTF. The CDR3 nucleotides are TGTGCCAGCAGCTTACGTTCTGGGGGGTCGTCCTATGGCTACACCTTC.